A single T cell receptor beta chain is shown here with its context. V gave up 3 bases and J gave up 10 bases; unmatched junction bases: 3. The CDR3 totals 12 residues. Looked up from germline, CDR1 is SGHVS and CDR2 is FNYEAQ. The sample is drawn from a study of blood T cell repertoires in COVID-19. On the study more broadly: The samples span acute and convalescent COVID-19 from the United States, Italy and Spain.

Authors' analysis steps: Quantification of nucleated cells was approximated via reference gene primer amplification. Data came from immunoSEQ multiplex PCR; TCRdb stores just in-frame clones and leaves some out. V and J calls and clone size are as listed in that table; D and trimming were resolved from the DNA. This table holds roughly 95,000 clones, about 80% found once. Sequenced sample: peripheral blood. The source of this sequence is a man at least 80 years old with acute or convalescent COVID-19. The rearrangement links TRBV7-6 to TRBJ2-1; 7 nucleotides agree with TRBD2. CDR3 residues: CASSFELAEQFF. In nucleotides, the CDR3 is TGTGCCAGCAGCTTTGAACTAGCGGAGCAGTTCTTC.